The clone carrying this T cell receptor beta chain has a single count. The antigen remains undetermined. J was trimmed by 9 bases and V by 2 bases; bases with no gene match: 7. CDR3 size: 15 residues. The germline V gene has CDR1 SGHRS and CDR2 YFSETQ. Incorporated into the TCR beta cDNA libraries were unique molecular identifiers, which served to reduce PCR and sequencing biases. In TCRdb, the PCR reads were re-called with MiXCR into one record per CDR3 protein. The data hold 450,000 to 650,000 distinct CDR3 sequences, with around 40% observed a single time. The sample originates from a study of post-analysis software for immune sequencing data. Study-level findings and limits: Controls showed lower frequencies than patients for a handful of TRBV segments, and TRBV5-6, TRBV5-1 and TRBV20-1 were among these.

This TCR was sampled from a girl aged 5-17 years with multiple sclerosis. The source material was blood. This chain connects TRBV5-1 to TRBJ1-6; 8 bases match TRBD1. The DNA for the CDR3 is TGCGCCAGCAGCTTATTGGACAGGGTCGGTTCACCCCTCCACTTT. Residues: CASSLLDRVGSPLHF.